The clone carrying this TCR beta chain was found once. Its antigen is unidentified. The data originate from a study of blood T cells in healthy people across ages. Whole-study context: Template switching caught about one barcoded beta molecule for each two T cells.

The donors, healthy Caucasians from Russia, were aged 6 to 90. V was pared by 5 bases and J by 2 bases, with 9 bases between. This CDR3 is 13 amino acids long. Looked up from germline, CDR1 is SGHTA and CDR2 is FQGTGA. It was with a sample-barcoded 5' primer and a J-beta primer mix that a second PCR of roughly 7 to 12 cycles was run. A single record per CDR3 protein comes from TCRdb applying MiXCR to the 5' RACE reads. The data contain hundreds of thousands of distinct CDR3 sequences, approximately 67% of them seen just once; the ten biggest clones take up 28%. The study's findings and limits: Fewer expanded clones and more diversity marked long-lived versus aged donors.

The clonotype comes from a man aged 25-40 years in good health. This sequence joins TRBV7-3 and TRBJ1-2; D gene unclear. Sequencing used blood. Written as DNA, the CDR3 is TGTGCCAGCAGCCCGGACGAGAACTATGGCTACACCTTC. Translation: CASSPDENYGYTF.